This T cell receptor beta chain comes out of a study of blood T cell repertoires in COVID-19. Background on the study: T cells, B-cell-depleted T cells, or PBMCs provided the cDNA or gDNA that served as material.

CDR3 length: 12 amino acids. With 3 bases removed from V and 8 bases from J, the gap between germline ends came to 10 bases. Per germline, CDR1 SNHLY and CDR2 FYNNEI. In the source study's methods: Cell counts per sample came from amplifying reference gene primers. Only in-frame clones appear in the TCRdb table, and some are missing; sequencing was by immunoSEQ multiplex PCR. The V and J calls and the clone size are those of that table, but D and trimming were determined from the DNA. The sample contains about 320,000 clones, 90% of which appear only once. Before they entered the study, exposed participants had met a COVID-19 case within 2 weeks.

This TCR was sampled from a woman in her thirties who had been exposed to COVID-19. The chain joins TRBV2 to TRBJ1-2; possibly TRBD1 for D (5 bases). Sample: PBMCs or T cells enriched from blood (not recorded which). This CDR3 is CASSDAGYGYTF. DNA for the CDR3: TGTGCCAGCAGTGACGCAGGGTACGGCTACACCTTC.